These T cell receptor beta chains were read from a single sample in a study of long-term antiretroviral therapy in people with HIV. Sequencing used immunoSEQ multiplex PCR; TCRdb keeps in-frame clones, though not all of them. The repertoire has around 35,000 clones, roughly 97% of them found once; the top ten carry approximately 2.9%. Sample: unsorted PBMCs, taken 6.9 years after starting antiretroviral therapy. These receptors came from a man aged 25-45 years with HIV. Each CDR3 is given with its conserved first and last residue. Each record gives: V gene, J gene, D gene, CDR3 DNA, CDR3 protein. The D gene is left open where the match is weak.

TRBV5-4,TRBJ2-3,TRBD2,TGTGCCAGCAGCTTGGGGGCTAGCGGGAGTACAGATACGCAGTATTTT,CASSLGASGSTDTQYF
TRBV19,TRBJ1-4,NA,TGTGCCAGTACCCAGGGGACAACTAATGAAAAACTGTTTTTT,CASTQGTTNEKLFF
TRBV7-8,TRBJ1-5,NA,TGTGCCAGCAGCCCAGAAGACCGATACAATCAGCCCCAGCATTTT,CASSPEDRYNQPQHF
TRBV10-2,TRBJ2-5,NA,TGCGCCAGCAGAGCAACTGTCGGCAGAGGAGAGACCCAGTACTTC,CASRATVGRGETQYF
TRBV27,TRBJ1-2,NA,TGTGCCAGCAGTTTTCTGGGACTAGGCCCCGGTGGCTACACCTTC,CASSFLGLGPGGYTF
TRBV6-5,TRBJ2-2,NA,TGTGCCAGTAGCCTCTGGGTGGGCACCGGGGAGCTGTTTTTT,CASSLWVGTGELFF
TRBV6-1,TRBJ2-7,NA,TGTGCCAGCAGTGAAACGGGAATTCTAAGGCAGTACTTC,CASSETGILRQYF
TRBV6-6,TRBJ2-1,NA,TGTGCCAGCAGGATCAGGGGAAGCTCCTACAATGAGCAGTTCTTC,CASRIRGSSYNEQFF
TRBV15,TRBJ2-2,TRBD2,TGTGCCACCCAGACTAGCGGGAGGAACACCGGGGAGCTGTTTTTT,CATQTSGRNTGELFF
TRBV2,TRBJ1-2,NA,TGTGCCAGCAAAACAAATCCCCAAGACTATGGCTACACCTTC,CASKTNPQDYGYTF
TRBV28,TRBJ1-1,NA,TGTGCCAGCCAGAGGGGGGGGTTGAACACTGAAGCTTTCTTT,CASQRGGLNTEAFF
TRBV11-2,TRBJ2-5,TRBD1,TGTGCCAGCAGCCCCGGGACAGCCAACCAAGAGACCCAGTACTTC,CASSPGTANQETQYF
TRBV10-2,TRBJ2-2,TRBD2,TGCGCCAGCAGTGCCAGCGGGGGGTCGAACACCGGGGAGCTGTTTTTT,CASSASGGSNTGELFF
TRBV14,TRBJ1-6,NA,TGTGCCAGCAGCCAATTTAACCAGGGGAATTCACCCCTCCACTTT,CASSQFNQGNSPLHF
TRBV7-8,TRBJ2-1,TRBD2,TGTGCCAGCAGCTTATCCCGACTAGCGGGAGCTTCCAATGAGCAGTTCTTC,CASSLSRLAGASNEQFF